Below, one T cell receptor (beta chain) is given with its context. This record belongs to a study of blood T cell repertoires in COVID-19. The study recruited people aged roughly 18 to 89 years across about 25 US areas. Clones were sequenced by immunoSEQ multiplex PCR, and TCRdb holds only the in-frame ones, with some missing. The sample holds under 200,000 clones, roughly 80% seen once. This CDR3 has 15 amino acids. The V end was cut by 8 bases, the J end by 0 bases, with 14 bases between. Germline-derived CDR1 and CDR2 are SNHLY and FYNNEI. This rearrangement joins TRBV2 to TRBJ2-1, with D possibly being TRBD2 (6 bases). This TCR was recovered from a man in his forties or fifties who had recovered from COVID-19. Sequences were obtained from PBMCs or T cells enriched from blood (not recorded which). Written as DNA, the CDR3 is TGTGCCAGCTGTCCGGAGGGATTCTCCTACAATGAGCAGTTCTTC. It specifies CASCPEGFSYNEQFF.